The present TCR beta chain was sequenced within a study of T cell repertoires in ileal Crohn's disease. V lost 0 bases, J lost 7 bases, and 4 bases lay in between. This CDR3 contains 11 residues. Germline values: CDR1 KGHSH, CDR2 LQKENI. Sequencing used immunoSEQ multiplex PCR; TCRdb keeps in-frame clones, though not all of them. Seen here are over 14,000 clones, about 71% observed once, and the top ten hold under 7%. Sample: ileal tissue. The origin of this receptor is an adult with Crohn's disease. The chain has TRBV18 and TRBJ2-7; D not certain. In DNA form, the CDR3 reads TGTGCCAGCTCACCACCGCGAGAGCAGTACTTC. Amino acids: CASSPPREQYF. Supplemented by reference TRBV18 and TRBJ2-7, the full variable domain reads NAGVMQNPRHLVRRRGQEARLRCSPMKGHSHVYWYRQLPEEGLKFMVYLQKENIIDESGMPKERFSAEFPKEGPSILRIQQVVRGDSAAYFCASSPPREQYFGPGTRLTVT.